This TCR beta chain stems from a study of OX40 agonist ivuxolimab in advanced cancers. With 1 base removed from V and 5 bases from J, the gap between germline ends came to 18 bases. CDR1 and CDR2 from the germline V gene are KGHSH and LQKENI. This CDR3 spans 17 amino acids. Sequenced by immunoSEQ multiplex PCR; TCRdb stores in-frame clones only, minus some. The table includes some 78,000 clones, 88% detected once. The chain couples TRBV18 to TRBJ2-1, with D perhaps matching TRBD2 (5 bases). This specimen consisted of CD4+ or CD8+ T cells sorted from blood, obtained in a trial of the OX40 agonist ivuxolimab. The source of this sequence is an adult with an advanced solid tumor such as melanoma, head and neck, liver or kidney cancer. The CDR3, as DNA: TGTGCCAGCTCACCACGGGCGGCTAGAGGGTTCGACAATGAGCAGTTCTTC. Amino acids: CASSPRAARGFDNEQFF. The full variable domain, completed using reference TRBV18 and TRBJ2-1, is NAGVMQNPRHLVRRRGQEARLRCSPMKGHSHVYWYRQLPEEGLKFMVYLQKENIIDESGMPKERFSAEFPKEGPSILRIQQVVRGDSAAYFCASSPRAARGFDNEQFFGPGTRLTVL.